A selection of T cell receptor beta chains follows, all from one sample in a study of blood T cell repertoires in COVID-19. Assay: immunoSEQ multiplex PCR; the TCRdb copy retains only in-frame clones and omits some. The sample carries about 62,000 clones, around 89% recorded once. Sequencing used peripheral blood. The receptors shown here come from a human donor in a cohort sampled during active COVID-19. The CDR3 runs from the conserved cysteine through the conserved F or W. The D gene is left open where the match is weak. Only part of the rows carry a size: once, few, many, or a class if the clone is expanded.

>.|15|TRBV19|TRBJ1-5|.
TGTGCCAGTAGTATAGGCCGGTCCCCCTATCAGCCCCAGCATTTT
CASSIGRSPYQPQHF
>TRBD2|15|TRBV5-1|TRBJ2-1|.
TGCGCCAGCAGCCCCGAGAGCGGGAGGTACAATGAGCAGTTCTTC
CASSPESGRYNEQFF
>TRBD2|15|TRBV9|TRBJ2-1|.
TGTGCCAGCAGCCGGACTAGCGGGAGGAAGGAGGAGCAGTTCTTC
CASSRTSGRKEEQFF
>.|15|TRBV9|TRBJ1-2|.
TGTGCCAGCAGCGTAGAGAGGGGGGGCTCTGATGGCTACACCTTC
CASSVERGGSDGYTF
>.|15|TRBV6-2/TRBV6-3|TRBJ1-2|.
TGTGCCAGCAGTACTCCACCCGGGGGTAACTATGGCTACACCTTC
CASSTPPGGNYGYTF
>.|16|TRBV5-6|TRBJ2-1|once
TGTGCCAGCAGTCCCTGGGACAATCAAGTTTACAATGAGCAGTTCTTC
CASSPWDNQVYNEQFF
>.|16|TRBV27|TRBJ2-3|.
TGTGCCAGCAGTTTCACCGGGACTTACCGGTATGATACGCAGTATTTT
CASSFTGTYRYDTQYF
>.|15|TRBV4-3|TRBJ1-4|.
TGCGCCAGCAGCCCCTTCCAGGGTACCAATGAAAAACTGTTTTTT
CASSPFQGTNEKLFF
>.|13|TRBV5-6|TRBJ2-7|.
TGTGCCAGCAGCTTGAGAGGGTTCTACGAGCAGTACTTC
CASSLRGFYEQYF
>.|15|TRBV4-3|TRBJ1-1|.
TGCGCCAGCAGCCAGTTCGACAGGACCAACACTGAAGCTTTCTTT
CASSQFDRTNTEAFF
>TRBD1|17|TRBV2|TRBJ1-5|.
TGTGCCAGCAGGGACTCCGAGACAGGGGGCGGCAATCAGCCCCAGCATTTT
CASRDSETGGGNQPQHF
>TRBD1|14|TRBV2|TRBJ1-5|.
TGTGCCAGCGGACAGGGGGGTGGTGTGCAGCCCCAGCATTTT
CASGQGGGVQPQHF
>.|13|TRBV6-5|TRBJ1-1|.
TGTGCCAGCAGTTACGGCACAGAAGGTGAAGCTTTCTTT
CASSYGTEGEAFF
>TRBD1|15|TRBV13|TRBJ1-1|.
TGTGCCAGCAGCTTAGATAAAACAGGGGAGTCTGAAGCTTTCTTT
CASSLDKTGESEAFF
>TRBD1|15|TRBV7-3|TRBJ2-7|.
TGTGCCAGCAGCCCTACCGGGACAGGGGACTACGAGCAGTACTTC
CASSPTGTGDYEQYF
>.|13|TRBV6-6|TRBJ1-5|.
TGTGCCGCACACACGGAGGGCAATCAGCCCCAGCATTTT
CAAHTEGNQPQHF
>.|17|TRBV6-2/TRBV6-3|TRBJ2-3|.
TGTGCCAGCAGTTACCCGCGGACTTTCGACCACACAGATACGCAGTATTTT
CASSYPRTFDHTDTQYF
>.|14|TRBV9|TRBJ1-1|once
TGTGCCAGCAGCGTTTTCCAGGGGAACACTGAAGCTTTCTTT
CASSVFQGNTEAFF
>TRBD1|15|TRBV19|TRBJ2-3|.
TGTGCCAGTAGCCTCGGGACAGGGGCCGTCGATACGCAGTATTTT
CASSLGTGAVDTQYF
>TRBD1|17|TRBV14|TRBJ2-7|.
TGTGCCAGCAGCCGAACTATCACCGGGACAGGATCAAAGGAGCAGTACTTC
CASSRTITGTGSKEQYF
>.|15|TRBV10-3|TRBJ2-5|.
TGTGCCATCAGTGAGTCGGGCGGGCTCCAAGAGACCCAGTACTTC
CAISESGGLQETQYF
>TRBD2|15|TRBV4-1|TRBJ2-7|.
TGCGCCAGCAGGCCGTCGACTAGCGGGAGCTACGAGCAGTACTTC
CASRPSTSGSYEQYF
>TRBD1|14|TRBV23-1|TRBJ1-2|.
TGCGCCAGCAGTCAGCGACAGGGTACCTATGGCTACACCTTC
CASSQRQGTYGYTF
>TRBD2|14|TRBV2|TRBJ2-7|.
TGTGCCACCTTACCCCTAGCGGGAGCCAGCGAGCAGTACTTC
CATLPLAGASEQYF
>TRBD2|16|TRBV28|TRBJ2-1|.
TGTGCCAGCAGTTTATCGCTAGCGGGGGGTTACAATGAGCAGTTCTTC
CASSLSLAGGYNEQFF
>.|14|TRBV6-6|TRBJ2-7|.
TGTGCCAGCAGTTACTCTGCCGGGTACTACGAGCAGTACTTC
CASSYSAGYYEQYF
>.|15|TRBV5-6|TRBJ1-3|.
TGTGCCAGCAGTCGAGGGCTGAACTCTGGAAACACCATATATTTT
CASSRGLNSGNTIYF
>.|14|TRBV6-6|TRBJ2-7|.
TGTGCCAGCAGCCTCGGACTCGGTGGGTACGAGCAGTACTTC
CASSLGLGGYEQYF
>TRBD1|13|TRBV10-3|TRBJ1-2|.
TGTGCCATCAGCAGTACAGGGGGAGATGGCTACACCTTC
CAISSTGGDGYTF
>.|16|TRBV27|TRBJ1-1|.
TGTGCCAGCAGTTTGTCATTCACAAGGAGGCGGAATGAAGCTTTCTTT
CASSLSFTRRRNEAFF
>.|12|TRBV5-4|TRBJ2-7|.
TGTGCCAGCAGCTTAGCCCCTAAGGAGCAGTACTTC
CASSLAPKEQYF
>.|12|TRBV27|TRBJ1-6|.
TGTGCCAGCAGCTTCCCGGGGTCACCCCTCCACTTT
CASSFPGSPLHF
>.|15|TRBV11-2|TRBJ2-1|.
TGTGCCAGCAGCCCCTCAGGAGGGGCTTTGGATGAGCAGTTCTTC
CASSPSGGALDEQFF
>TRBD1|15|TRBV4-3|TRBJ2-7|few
TGCGCCAGCAGCCAGGACAGGGCTCAGGACTACGAGCAGTACTTC
CASSQDRAQDYEQYF
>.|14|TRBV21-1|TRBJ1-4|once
TGTGCCAGCAGCCGCGACAGGATAAATGAAAAACTGTTTTTT
CASSRDRINEKLFF
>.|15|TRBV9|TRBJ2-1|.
TGTGCCAGCAGCCCCGGCGGGACCCATGGCGATGAGCAGTTCTTC
CASSPGGTHGDEQFF
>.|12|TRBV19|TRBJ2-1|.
TGTGCCAGTAGTATGGGCGCGACCGGGCAGTTCTTC
CASSMGATGQFF
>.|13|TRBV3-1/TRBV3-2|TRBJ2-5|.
TGTGCCAGCAGCCAAATGACTATGGAGACCCAGTACTTC
CASSQMTMETQYF
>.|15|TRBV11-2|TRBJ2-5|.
TGTGCCAGCAGCTCCCAACCCCCACTTCAAGAGACCCAGTACTTC
CASSSQPPLQETQYF
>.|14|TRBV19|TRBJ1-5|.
TGTGCCAGTAGTATAGTGAGGAGAGATCAGCCCCAGCATTTT
CASSIVRRDQPQHF
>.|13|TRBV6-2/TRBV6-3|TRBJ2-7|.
TGTGCCAGCAGTTATATGCAGGCCTCCGAGCAGTACTTC
CASSYMQASEQYF
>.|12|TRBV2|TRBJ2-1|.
TGTGCCAGCACGGGGGACCTCAATGAGCAGTTCTTC
CASTGDLNEQFF
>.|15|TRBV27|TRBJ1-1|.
TGTGCCAGCGGCTTTGTAAACAGGGTAGGGACTGAAGCTTTCTTT
CASGFVNRVGTEAFF
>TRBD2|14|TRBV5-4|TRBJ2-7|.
TGTGCCAGCAGCTTGTCGGGGGGGGCCTTTGAGCAGTACTTC
CASSLSGGAFEQYF
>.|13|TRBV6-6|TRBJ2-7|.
TGTGCCAGCAGTTACAGCCCTTCCTACGAGCAGTACTTC
CASSYSPSYEQYF